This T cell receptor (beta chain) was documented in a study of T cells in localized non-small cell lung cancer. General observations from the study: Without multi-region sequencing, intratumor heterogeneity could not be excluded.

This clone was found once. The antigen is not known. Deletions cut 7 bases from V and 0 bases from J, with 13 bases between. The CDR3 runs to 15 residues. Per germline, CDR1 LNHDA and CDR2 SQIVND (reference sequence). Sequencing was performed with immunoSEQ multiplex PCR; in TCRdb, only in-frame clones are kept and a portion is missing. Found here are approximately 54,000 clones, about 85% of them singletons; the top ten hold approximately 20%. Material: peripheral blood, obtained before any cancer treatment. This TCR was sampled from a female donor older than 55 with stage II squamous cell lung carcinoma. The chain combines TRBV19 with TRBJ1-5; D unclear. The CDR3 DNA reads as TGTGCCAGTACCCTGGGATCTTATAGCAATCAGCCCCAGCATTTT. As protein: CASTLGSYSNQPQHF.